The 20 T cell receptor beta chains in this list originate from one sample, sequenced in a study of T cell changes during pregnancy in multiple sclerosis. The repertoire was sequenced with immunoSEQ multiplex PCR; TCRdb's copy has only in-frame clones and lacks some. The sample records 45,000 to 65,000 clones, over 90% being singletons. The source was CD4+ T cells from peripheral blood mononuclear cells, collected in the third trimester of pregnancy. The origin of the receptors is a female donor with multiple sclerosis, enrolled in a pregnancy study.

CDR3 nucleotide sequence: TGTGCCAGCTCACAAGCGGACCGGAATGAGCAGTTCTTC. This sequence encodes CASSQADRNEQFF. The chain joins TRBV18 to TRBJ2-1; a possible D gene is TRBD2 (5 bases). V was cut by 4 bases and J by 7 bases, with 11 bases left in between. CDR1 KGHSH and CDR2 LQKENI come from the germline V gene. This CDR3 contains 13 residues.

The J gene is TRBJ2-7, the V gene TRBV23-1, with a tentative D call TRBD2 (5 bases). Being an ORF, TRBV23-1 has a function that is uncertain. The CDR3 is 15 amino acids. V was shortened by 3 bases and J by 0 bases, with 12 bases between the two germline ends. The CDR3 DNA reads TGCGCCAGCAGTCACGGGATTGGAATCTCCTACGAGCAGTACTTC. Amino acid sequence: CASSHGIGISYEQYF.

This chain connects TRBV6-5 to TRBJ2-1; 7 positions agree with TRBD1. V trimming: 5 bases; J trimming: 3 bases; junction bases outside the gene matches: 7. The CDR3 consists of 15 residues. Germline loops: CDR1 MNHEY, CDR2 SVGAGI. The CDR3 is CASSTDRELYNEQFF. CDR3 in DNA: TGTGCCAGCAGTACCGACAGGGAGCTCTACAATGAGCAGTTCTTC.

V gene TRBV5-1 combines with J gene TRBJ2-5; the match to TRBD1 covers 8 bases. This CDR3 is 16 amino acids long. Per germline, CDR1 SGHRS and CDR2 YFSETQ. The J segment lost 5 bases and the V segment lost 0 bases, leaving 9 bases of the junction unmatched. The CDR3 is CASSLATGWDRETQYF. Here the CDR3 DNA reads TGCGCCAGCAGCTTGGCTACAGGGTGGGACAGGGAGACCCAGTACTTC.

The CDR3 loop is CASSLIPSSYNEQFF. The CDR3 DNA sequence: TGTGCCAGCAGCTTAATTCCGTCCTCCTACAATGAGCAGTTCTTC. The chain recombines TRBV7-3 with TRBJ2-1; D unclear. With 1 base removed from V and 0 bases from J, the gap between germline ends came to 7 bases. Germline CDR1 is SGHTA and CDR2 is FQGTGA. The CDR3 sequence is 15 residues long.

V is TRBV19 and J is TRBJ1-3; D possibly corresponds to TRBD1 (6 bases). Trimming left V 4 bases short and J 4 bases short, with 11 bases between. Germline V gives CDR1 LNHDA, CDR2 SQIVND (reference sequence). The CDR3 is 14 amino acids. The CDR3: CASSKAGAGNTIYF. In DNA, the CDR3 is TGTGCCAGTAGTAAAGCAGGGGCCGGAAACACCATATATTTT.

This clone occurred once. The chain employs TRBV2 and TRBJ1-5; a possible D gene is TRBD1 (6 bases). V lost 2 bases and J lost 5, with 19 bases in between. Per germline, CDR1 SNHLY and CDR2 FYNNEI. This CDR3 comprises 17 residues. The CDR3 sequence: CASSEFGEVKGDQPQHF. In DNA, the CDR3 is TGTGCCAGCAGTGAATTTGGCGAAGTTAAGGGGGATCAGCCCCAGCATTTT. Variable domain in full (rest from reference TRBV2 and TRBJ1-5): EPEVTQTPSHQVTQMGQEVILRCVPISNHLYFYWYRQILGQKVEFLVSFYNNEISEKSEIFDDQFSVERPDGSNFTLKIRSTKLEDSAMYFCASSEFGEVKGDQPQHFGDGTRLSIL.

The CDR3 nucleotides are TGTGCCAGCAGTCGACAGTACCAAGAGACCCAGTACTTC. Translating it yields CASSRQYQETQYF. The chain couples TRBV5-6 to TRBJ2-5, with D possibly being TRBD1 (5 bases). Germline values: CDR1 SGHDT, CDR2 YYEEEE. This CDR3 is 13 amino acids long. The germline V and J ends were trimmed by 5 bases and 0 bases, with 8 bases remaining between them. The full variable domain, with the rest looked up from reference TRBV5-6 and TRBJ2-5, is DAGVTQSPTHLIKTRGQQVTLRCSPKSGHDTVSWYQQALGQGPQFIFQYYEEEERQRGNFPDRFSGHQFPNYSSELNVNALLLGDSALYLCASSRQYQETQYFGPGTRLLVL.

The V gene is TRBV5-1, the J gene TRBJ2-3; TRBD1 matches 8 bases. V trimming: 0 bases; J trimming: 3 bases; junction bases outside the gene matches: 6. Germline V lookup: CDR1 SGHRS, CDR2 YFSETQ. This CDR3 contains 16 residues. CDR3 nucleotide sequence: TGCGCCAGCAGCTTGGCCGCTCGACAGGGGACAGATACGCAGTATTTT. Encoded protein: CASSLAARQGTDTQYF.

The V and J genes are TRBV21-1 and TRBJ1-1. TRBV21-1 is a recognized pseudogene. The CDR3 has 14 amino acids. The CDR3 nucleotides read TGTGCCAGCAGTAGCCGGAAATTGAACACTGAAGCTTTCTTT. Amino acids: CASSSRKLNTEAFF.

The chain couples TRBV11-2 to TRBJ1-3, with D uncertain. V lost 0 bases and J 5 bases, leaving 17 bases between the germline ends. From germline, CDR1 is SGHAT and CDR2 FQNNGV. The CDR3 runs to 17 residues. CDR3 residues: CASSLEARSTLRNTIYF. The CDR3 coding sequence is TGTGCCAGCAGCTTAGAGGCCCGGTCGACTCTTCGAAACACCATATATTTT.

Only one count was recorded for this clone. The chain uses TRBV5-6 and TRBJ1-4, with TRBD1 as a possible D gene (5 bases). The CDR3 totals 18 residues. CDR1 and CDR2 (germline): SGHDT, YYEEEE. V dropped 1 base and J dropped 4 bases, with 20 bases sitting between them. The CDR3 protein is CASSLWGDPGANNEKLFF. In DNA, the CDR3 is TGTGCCAGCAGCTTGTGGGGGGACCCCGGCGCAAATAATGAAAAACTGTTTTTT.

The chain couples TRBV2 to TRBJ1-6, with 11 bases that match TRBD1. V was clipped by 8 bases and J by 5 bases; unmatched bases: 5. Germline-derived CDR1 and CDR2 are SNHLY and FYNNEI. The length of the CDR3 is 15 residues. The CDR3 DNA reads TGTGCCAGCCGGGACAGGGGGTACAATAATTCACCCCTCCACTTT. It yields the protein CASRDRGYNNSPLHF.

Here the CDR3 reads CASGRGGFSNQPQHF. CDR3 nucleotides: TGTGCCAGTGGGAGGGGCGGCTTTAGCAATCAGCCCCAGCATTTT. The chain combines TRBV2 with TRBJ1-5, with D possibly TRBD1 on 5 matching bases. This CDR3 has 15 residues. Germline lookup yields CDR1 SNHLY and CDR2 FYNNEI. V was pared by 9 bases and J by 0 bases, with 15 bases between.

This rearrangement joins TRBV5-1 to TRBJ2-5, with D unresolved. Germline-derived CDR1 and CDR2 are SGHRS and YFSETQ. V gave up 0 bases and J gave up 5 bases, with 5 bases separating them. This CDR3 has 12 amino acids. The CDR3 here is CASSLDYETQYF. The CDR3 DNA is TGCGCCAGCAGCTTGGACTATGAGACCCAGTACTTC.

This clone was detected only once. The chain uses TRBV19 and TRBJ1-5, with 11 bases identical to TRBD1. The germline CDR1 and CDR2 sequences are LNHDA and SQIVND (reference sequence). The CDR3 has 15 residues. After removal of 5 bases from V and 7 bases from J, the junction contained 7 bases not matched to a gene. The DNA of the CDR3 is TGTGCCAGTAGTGCGCGGGACAGGGGGAGACAGCCCCAGCATTTT. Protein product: CASSARDRGRQPQHF.

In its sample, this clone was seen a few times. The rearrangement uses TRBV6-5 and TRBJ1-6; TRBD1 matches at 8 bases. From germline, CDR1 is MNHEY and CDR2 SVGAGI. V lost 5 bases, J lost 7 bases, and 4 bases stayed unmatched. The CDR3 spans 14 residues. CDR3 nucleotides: TGTGCCAGCAGTCGCGGACAGGGCAATTCACCCCTCCACTTT. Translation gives CASSRGQGNSPLHF.

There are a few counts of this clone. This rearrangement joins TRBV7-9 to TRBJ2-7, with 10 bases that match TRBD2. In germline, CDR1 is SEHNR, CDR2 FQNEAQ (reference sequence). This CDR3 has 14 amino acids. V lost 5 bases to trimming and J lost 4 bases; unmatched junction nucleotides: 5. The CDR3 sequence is CASSLWTSGYEQYF. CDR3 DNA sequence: TGTGCCAGCAGCCTATGGACTAGCGGATACGAGCAGTACTTC.

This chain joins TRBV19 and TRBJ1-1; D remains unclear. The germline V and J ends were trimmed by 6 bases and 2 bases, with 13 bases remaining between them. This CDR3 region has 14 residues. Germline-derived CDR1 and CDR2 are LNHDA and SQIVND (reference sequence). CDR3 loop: CASRSGSANTEAFF. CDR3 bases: TGTGCCAGTAGATCCGGGTCGGCTAACACTGAAGCTTTCTTT. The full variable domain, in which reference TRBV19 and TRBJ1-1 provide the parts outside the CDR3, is DGGITQSPKYLFRKEGQNVTLSCEQNLNHDAMYWYRQDPGQGLRLIYYSQIVNDFQKGDIAEGYSVSREKKESFPLTVTSAQKNPTAFYLCASRSGSANTEAFFGQGTRLTVV.

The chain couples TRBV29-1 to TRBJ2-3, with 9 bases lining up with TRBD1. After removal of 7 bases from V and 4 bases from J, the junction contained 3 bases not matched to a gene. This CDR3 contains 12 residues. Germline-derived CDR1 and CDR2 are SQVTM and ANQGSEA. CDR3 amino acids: CSADRGADTQYF. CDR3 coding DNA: TGCAGCGCCGACAGGGGGGCAGATACGCAGTATTTT.